The 28 T cell receptor beta chains in this list originate from one sample, sequenced in a study of cytomegalovirus exposure and HLA in healthy donors (dated by TCRdb to 2016 to 2017). Library creation used the immunoSEQ multiplex PCR assay. For the multiplex PCR, a mixture combining 60 forward primers for TCR Vbeta segments and 13 reverse primers for TCR Jbeta segments was used. Sourced from immuneACCESS, this table was stored by TCRdb with only in-frame sequences that have V and J called. A share of the clones is absent; for the studies checked, an unresolved V gene accounts for under half, and the remainder has no known explanation. The sample profile shows about 170,000 clones; about 75% of them were found once. Around 0.98% of the sample comes from the top ten. The material sequenced was PBMCs. These receptors all come from a woman aged 45 to 65 in good health and CMV-seropositive.

The genes are TRBV6-6 and TRBJ1-1; TRBD1 is a possible D gene (6 bases). CDR1 and CDR2 from the germline V gene are MNHNY and SVGAGI (reference sequence). The V end was cut by 11 bases, the J end by 4 bases, with 20 bases between. CDR3 length equals 14 residues. The CDR3: CAAAGGAGGTEAFF. CDR3 DNA: TGTGCCGCGGCTGGGGGCGCGGGCGGCACTGAAGCTTTCTTT.

This sequence joins TRBV6-4 and TRBJ1-5, with a tentative D call TRBD1 (5 bases). V lost 7 bases and J lost 0, with 22 bases in between. The CDR3 spans 18 residues. The V gene's germline CDR1 is MRHNA and CDR2 SNTAGT. DNA of the CDR3: TGTGCCAGCAACCCACAGGCAGGGTACTACTATAGCAATCAGCCCCAGCATTTT. Its protein product is CASNPQAGYYYSNQPQHF.

The chain has TRBV2 and TRBJ1-5, with a possible D match to TRBD1 (6 bases). V was trimmed by 7 bases and J by 7 bases, leaving 14 bases between them. Germline V lookup: CDR1 SNHLY, CDR2 FYNNEI. The CDR3 extends over 13 amino acids. In nucleotides, the CDR3 is TGTGCCAGCAATACAGGGCCAGGGCAGCCCCAGCATTTT. It encodes CASNTGPGQPQHF.

This clone showed up just a few times. This chain joins TRBV5-1 and TRBJ2-1; 10 nucleotides match TRBD2. The J segment lost 3 bases and the V segment lost 5 bases, leaving 5 bases of the junction unmatched. The CDR3 runs to 15 residues. Looked up from germline, CDR1 is SGHRS and CDR2 is YFSETQ. CDR3 amino acids: CASRGSGGNYNEQFF. The DNA of the CDR3 is TGCGCCAGCAGAGGTAGCGGGGGGAACTACAATGAGCAGTTCTTC.

This rearrangement joins TRBV28 to TRBJ1-2; maybe TRBD1 (6 bases). The germline CDR1 and CDR2 sequences are MDHEN and SYDVKM. CDR3 length: 12 amino acids. V was shortened by 11 bases and J by 5 bases, with 15 bases between the two germline ends. The CDR3 here is CAEATGSYGYTF. CDR3 nucleotide sequence: TGTGCCGAGGCGACAGGCAGTTATGGCTACACCTTC.

This clone was found once. The chain carries TRBV5-1 and TRBJ1-3, with 10 positions matching TRBD1. The CDR3 contains 16 residues. Per germline, CDR1 SGHRS and CDR2 YFSETQ. The V gene end was trimmed by 3 bases and the J gene end by 6 bases; junction bases not matched to a gene: 9. The CDR3 nucleotides are TGCGCCAGCAGCTCGGCGGTTGGGACAGGGGTAAACACCATATATTTT. Its protein product is CASSSAVGTGVNTIYF.

J is TRBJ2-1 and V is TRBV4-1; 11 nucleotides agree with TRBD2. The CDR3 spans 13 residues. CDR1 is MGHRA, CDR2 YSYEKL, per germline. The V gene end was trimmed by 2 bases and the J gene end by 13 bases; junction bases not matched to a gene: 4. The CDR3 sequence: CASSQPGLAEQFF. The DNA of the CDR3 is TGCGCCAGCAGCCAACCGGGACTAGCGGAACAGTTCTTC.

This clone was seen more than once but under ten times. The CDR3 region has the DNA TGTGCCAGCAGCTTAGTCGGGACAGGGGATGGCTACACCTTC. Translating gives CASSLVGTGDGYTF. This chain connects TRBV7-8 to TRBJ1-2, with 10 bases identical to TRBD1. Germline-derived CDR1 and CDR2 are SGHVS and FQNEAQ. The trim removed 1 base at V and 6 bases at J, leaving 2 bases unmatched. The CDR3 spans 14 residues.

This clone was detected once. The CDR3 is CAISSGAVDGYTF. In DNA form, the CDR3 reads TGTGCCATCAGTTCAGGGGCAGTGGATGGCTACACCTTC. The rearrangement links TRBV10-3 to TRBJ1-2, with a weak D call TRBD1 (6 bases). V was cut by 5 bases and J by 6 bases, with 13 bases left in between. Germline V lookup: CDR1 ENHRY, CDR2 SYGVKD. The CDR3 is 13 residues long.

The rearrangement links TRBV9 to TRBJ2-7, with TRBD1 identical over 8 bases. CDR3 length equals 14 residues. V lost 4 bases, J lost 4 bases, and 7 bases stayed unmatched. Germline CDR1 and CDR2: SGDLS and YYNGEE. The CDR3 protein is CASSKQGGDYEQYF. The CDR3 nucleotides are TGTGCCAGCAGCAAACAGGGGGGCGATTACGAGCAGTACTTC.

The chain combines TRBV15 with TRBJ2-1; 10 nucleotides line up with TRBD2. The germline V gene has CDR1 LNHNV and CDR2 YYDKDF (reference sequence). Trimming at V came to 4 bases and at J to 7 bases, leaving 13 bases not matched to a gene. The CDR3 is made up of 17 amino acids. The CDR3 reads CATSTRLLAGVSNEQFF. CDR3 nucleotides: TGTGCCACCAGCACACGTCTGCTAGCGGGAGTTAGTAATGAGCAGTTCTTC.

The V and J genes are TRBV9 and TRBJ1-2; TRBD1 matches 8 bases. CDR3 length: 15 residues. Germline V CDR1 and CDR2: SGDLS, YYNGEE. J lost 2 bases, V lost 3 bases, and 6 bases had no gene match. CDR3 sequence (DNA): TGTGCCAGCAGCGGGCCGGACAGGGTAAACTATGGCTACACCTTC. Translated: CASSGPDRVNYGYTF.

This sequence joins TRBV6-1 and TRBJ1-2; the match to TRBD1 covers 7 bases. V dropped 6 bases and J dropped 4; count of bases not matched to a gene: 8. This CDR3 is 14 amino acids long. Germline V gene sequence: CDR1 MNHNS, CDR2 SASEGT. CDR3 loop: CASSLSGTAYGYTF. The DNA for the CDR3 is TGTGCCAGCAGCCTATCCGGGACAGCCTATGGCTACACCTTC.

For the CDR3, the DNA is TGTGCCAGCAGCTTAGGAACGACAGGGTACGAGCAGTACTTC. Protein: CASSLGTTGYEQYF. The chain recombines TRBV11-2 with TRBJ2-7; 7 nucleotides line up with TRBD1. Trimming at V came to 1 base and at J to 4 bases, leaving 4 bases not matched to a gene. The CDR3 has 14 residues. Germline V lookup: CDR1 SGHAT, CDR2 FQNNGV.

The chain employs TRBV6-5 and TRBJ2-3; possible D gene TRBD2, 6 bases. Deletions cut 0 bases from V and 1 base from J, with 8 bases between. In germline, CDR1 is MNHEY, CDR2 SVGAGI. This CDR3 spans 15 amino acids. The CDR3 reads CASSYSSSGTDTQYF. CDR3 DNA sequence: TGTGCCAGCAGTTACTCGTCTAGCGGCACAGATACGCAGTATTTT.

The CDR3 region is CASGRVDGYTF. CDR3 sequence (DNA): TGCGCCAGCGGCAGGGTCGATGGCTACACCTTC. The V gene is TRBV10-2, the J gene TRBJ1-2; D may be TRBD1 (5 bases). The germline V gene encodes CDR1 WSHSY and CDR2 SAAADI. The length of the CDR3 is 11 residues. Trimming took off 8 bases at V and 6 bases at J, with 10 bases between the two ends.

The chain combines TRBV4-3 with TRBJ1-4, with D hard to call. The V gene lost 4 bases and the J gene lost 5 bases, with 11 bases spanning the gap. This CDR3 is 14 amino acids long. The germline V gene has CDR1 LGHNA and CDR2 YSLEER. The CDR3 reads CASSLRRENEKLFF. The CDR3 coding sequence is TGCGCCAGCAGCCTCCGGAGGGAAAATGAAAAACTGTTTTTT.

The chain has TRBV10-3 and TRBJ2-1, with 8 nucleotides matching TRBD2. The V segment lost 10 bases and the J segment 7 bases; nucleotides outside the gene matches: 9. CDR1 and CDR2 from the germline V gene are ENHRY and SYGVKD. The CDR3 runs to 13 residues. The DNA for the CDR3 is TGTGCCACCAAGGGACTAGGGGTAAATGAGCAGTTCTTC. Encoded protein: CATKGLGVNEQFF.

This sequence joins TRBV5-1 and TRBJ2-3; 13 bases line up with TRBD2. V shed 4 bases, J shed 2 bases, and the junction held 7 bases outside the gene matches. The CDR3 consists of 17 residues. Germline loops: CDR1 SGHRS, CDR2 YFSETQ. The CDR3 region is CASSERTSGGYTDTQYF. Here the CDR3 DNA reads TGCGCCAGCAGCGAACGGACTAGCGGGGGATACACAGATACGCAGTATTTT.

This rearrangement joins TRBV2 to TRBJ2-5; the match to TRBD1 covers 10 bases. CDR1 and CDR2 from the germline V gene are SNHLY and FYNNEI. With V trimmed by 6 bases and J by 4 bases, 5 bases remained unmatched. The CDR3 covers 14 residues. Written as DNA, the CDR3 is TGTGCCAGCAGCCCCGGACAGGGGGGAGAGACCCAGTACTTC. As protein: CASSPGQGGETQYF. Full variable domain (remainder filled in from reference TRBV2 and TRBJ2-5): EPEVTQTPSHQVTQMGQEVILRCVPISNHLYFYWYRQILGQKVEFLVSFYNNEISEKSEIFDDQFSVERPDGSNFTLKIRSTKLEDSAMYFCASSPGQGGETQYFGPGTRLLVL.

V usage is TRBV4-1 and J usage is TRBJ2-4; the D gene is possibly TRBD2 (5 bases). The V and J ends lost 3 bases and 1 base respectively, with 10 bases between them. Germline CDR1 and CDR2: MGHRA and YSYEKL. The CDR3 runs to 15 residues. CDR3 sequence: CASSQFSGAKNIQYF. The DNA for the CDR3 is TGCGCCAGCAGCCAGTTTTCGGGGGCCAAAAACATTCAGTACTTC.

The chain carries TRBV28 and TRBJ2-7, with a tentative D call TRBD2 (6 bases). Per the germline V gene, CDR1 is MDHEN and CDR2 is SYDVKM. Trimming cost V 8 bases and J 0 bases, with 14 bases left between them. This CDR3 has 14 amino acids. The CDR3 sequence is CASELAVGSYEQYF. The CDR3 DNA sequence: TGTGCCAGCGAATTAGCGGTCGGCTCCTACGAGCAGTACTTC.

This sequence joins TRBV5-6 and TRBJ2-5, with D hard to call. With the DNA end fitting TRBJ2-7 better, the J assignment may be wrong. The CDR3 runs 14 residues. Per the germline V gene, CDR1 is SGHDT and CDR2 is YYEEEE. CDR3 loop: CASSQLRSSYEQYF. The CDR3 DNA sequence: TGTGCCAGCAGCCAGCTAAGGAGCTCCTACGAGCAGTACTTC.

The rearrangement joins TRBV7-6 to TRBJ2-5, with 7 bases aligning to TRBD1. The CDR3 is 14 amino acids. The J segment lost 4 bases and the V segment lost 0 bases, leaving 2 bases of the junction unmatched. Germline CDR1 SGHVS, CDR2 FNYEAQ. CDR3: CASSLATGRETQYF. CDR3 nucleotide sequence: TGTGCCAGCAGCTTAGCGACAGGGAGAGAGACCCAGTACTTC.

The chain uses TRBV6-1 and TRBJ1-6; 7 bases line up with TRBD1. This CDR3 comprises 17 residues. Germline values: CDR1 MNHNS, CDR2 SASEGT. V gave up 4 bases and J gave up 4 bases; unmatched junction bases: 10. As DNA, the CDR3 is TGTGCCAGCAGTGTTCCGGGCGGACAGGCTTATAATTCACCCCTCCACTTT. Protein: CASSVPGGQAYNSPLHF.

The rearrangement links TRBV5-1 to TRBJ2-5; TRBD1 aligns across 10 bases. In germline, CDR1 is SGHRS, CDR2 YFSETQ. This CDR3 region has 15 residues. With V trimmed by 5 bases and J by 2 bases, 6 bases remained unmatched. The CDR3 coding sequence is TGCGCCAGCAGTTACGGGACAGGGGCACAAGAGACCCAGTACTTC. Its protein product is CASSYGTGAQETQYF.

The chain links TRBV19 to TRBJ2-2, with 7 bases aligning to TRBD2. Per the germline V gene, CDR1 is LNHDA and CDR2 is SQIVND (reference sequence). The V segment lost 5 bases and the J segment 4 bases; nucleotides outside the gene matches: 7. The CDR3 spans 15 residues. Here the CDR3 DNA reads TGTGCCAGTAGTCGGGGGAGGGAAAGCACCGGGGAGCTGTTTTTT. This encodes CASSRGRESTGELFF.

The chain links TRBV5-1 to TRBJ2-7; 7 bases match TRBD2. There are 16 residues in the CDR3. Germline CDR1 and CDR2: SGHRS and YFSETQ. V lost 5 bases, J lost 5 bases, and 16 bases stayed unmatched. CDR3 sequence reads: CASSSLLGGGGDEQYF. CDR3 coding DNA: TGCGCCAGCAGTTCCCTACTTGGGGGGGGAGGCGACGAGCAGTACTTC.